This record covers a single T cell receptor beta chain. Its antigen remains unknown. Baseline, cycle 4 day 1, and cycle 7 day 1 were the blood sampling points. These data come from a study of OX40 agonist ivuxolimab in advanced cancers. Notes on the study in general: Patients with a partial response at 0.1-3.0 mg/kg had among the lowest clonal expansion.

Per germline, CDR1 SGHAT and CDR2 FQNNGV. The CDR3 runs 16 residues. The V end was cut by 6 bases, the J end by 0 bases, with 18 bases between. Assay used: immunoSEQ multiplex PCR; TCRdb lists only in-frame clones, some missing. The data hold fewer than 20,000 clones, with approximately 92% observed a single time. This specimen was CD4+ or CD8+ T cells sorted from blood, taken in a trial of the OX40 agonist ivuxolimab. This sequence joins TRBV11-2 and TRBJ2-7; tentative D call: TRBD1 (5 bases). This TCR was recovered from an adult with an advanced solid tumor such as melanoma, head and neck, liver or kidney cancer. For the CDR3, the DNA is TGTGCCAGCAGTTACAAGGGGTACGCATTCTCCTACGAGCAGTACTTC. Translated, it gives CASSYKGYAFSYEQYF.